A selection of T cell receptor beta chains follows, all from one sample in a study of OX40 agonist ivuxolimab in advanced cancers. Repertoires were generated with immunoSEQ multiplex PCR, while TCRdb's copy carries only in-frame clones and drops some. This sample has just over 7,500 clones, with 75% to 90% found just once. Sequenced here: CD4+ or CD8+ T cells sorted from blood, sampled in a trial of the OX40 agonist ivuxolimab. These receptors all stem from an adult with an advanced solid tumor such as melanoma, head and neck, liver or kidney cancer. CDR3s include the opening cysteine and the closing phenylalanine or tryptophan. D genes are given only for firm matches. Some rows have no size entry. The others give once, few or many, or a class for an expanded clone.

j_call v_call d_call clone_size cdr3_aa cdr3_nt
TRBJ2-3 TRBV4-3 . . CASSQDRLRVTDTQYF TGCGCCAGCAGCCAAGATAGGCTGCGGGTTACAGATACGCAGTATTTT
TRBJ1-1 TRBV7-2 . . CASSSEQGTEAFF TGTGCCAGCAGCTCAGAACAGGGCACTGAAGCTTTCTTT
TRBJ1-4 TRBV7-8 . . CASSPPFPTVDNEKLFF TGTGCCAGCAGCCCACCTTTCCCGACGGTAGATAATGAAAAACTGTTTTTT
TRBJ2-6 TRBV21-1 . . CASSKLRTGGITGANVLTF TGTGCCAGCAGCAAATTACGGACAGGGGGAATCACTGGGGCCAACGTCCTGACTTTC
TRBJ2-5 TRBV28 . once CASSQGLHGTQYF TGTGCCAGCAGCCAAGGCCTCCACGGGACCCAGTACTTC
TRBJ1-1 TRBV30 TRBD1 . CATHRGRLNTEAFF TGTGCCACCCACAGGGGGCGATTGAACACTGAAGCTTTCTTT
TRBJ1-1 TRBV6-5 . . CASSPRHRSTRGAFF TGTGCCAGCAGTCCCCGACATCGTAGTACCCGGGGCGCTTTCTTT
TRBJ1-5 TRBV6-5 TRBD1 . CASTPGTGNQPQHF TGTGCCAGCACCCCCGGGACAGGGAATCAGCCCCAGCATTTT
TRBJ2-3 TRBV5-6 . . CASSLIRGGNTQYF TGTGCCAGCAGCTTGATCCGTGGCGGAAATACGCAGTATTTT
TRBJ1-1 TRBV5-1 . . CASSLVAGNAEAFF TGCGCCAGCAGCTTGGTGGCTGGGAACGCTGAAGCTTTCTTT
TRBJ1-5 TRBV5-6 . . CASSLGLSNQPQHF TGTGCCAGCAGCTTGGGACTGAGCAATCAGCCCCAGCATTTT
TRBJ2-3 TRBV7-9 TRBD1 . CASSLVGQGITDTQYF TGTGCCAGCAGCTTAGTAGGACAGGGGATCACAGATACGCAGTATTTT
TRBJ2-7 TRBV6-5 . . CASSSDRDFAYEQYF TGTGCCAGCAGCTCAGACCGGGACTTTGCCTACGAGCAGTACTTC
TRBJ2-5 TRBV7-6 . once CASSLVRQETQYF TGTGCCAGCAGCTTAGTCAGGCAAGAGACCCAGTACTTC
TRBJ2-3 TRBV19 . . CASSKTGMADTQYF TGTGCCAGTAGTAAAACGGGAATGGCAGATACGCAGTATTTT
TRBJ2-3 TRBV19 . . CASRAAGTDTQYF TGTGCCAGTAGGGCGGCTGGTACAGATACGCAGTATTTT
TRBJ1-2 TRBV7-2 . few CASSPRRADGYTF TGTGCCAGCAGCCCACGGAGGGCAGATGGCTACACCTTC
TRBJ2-2 TRBV19 TRBD2 . CASSMRLAGATGELFF TGTGCCAGTAGTATGAGGCTAGCGGGAGCCACCGGGGAGCTGTTTTTT
TRBJ1-4 TRBV6-6 . few CASSRDYNEKLFF TGTGCCAGCAGCAGGGATTATAATGAAAAACTGTTTTTT
TRBJ1-3 TRBV5-1 . few CASSLDGSSGNTIYF TGCGCCAGCAGCCTTGACGGTAGCTCTGGAAACACCATATATTTT
TRBJ2-1 TRBV30 TRBD2 once CAWSFQREGLWNEQFF TGTGCCTGGAGTTTCCAGCGGGAGGGCCTATGGAATGAGCAGTTCTTC
TRBJ2-3 TRBV9 TRBD2 . CASSVSPGGAGTDTQYF TGTGCCAGCAGCGTATCACCGGGGGGGGCCGGAACAGATACGCAGTATTTT
TRBJ2-7 TRBV28 TRBD1 . CASSFFLRDRGHEQYF TGTGCCAGCAGTTTTTTTCTCCGGGACAGGGGCCACGAGCAGTACTTC
TRBJ1-4 TRBV19 TRBD1 once CASSPRQGAKEKLFF TGTGCCAGTAGTCCCCGACAGGGGGCGAAAGAAAAACTGTTTTTT
TRBJ2-7 TRBV14 TRBD1 few CASSPPDRDYEQYF TGTGCCAGCAGCCCCCCCGACAGGGATTACGAGCAGTACTTC
TRBJ1-2 TRBV10-3 . . CATSRDSNYGYTF TGTGCCACCTCCCGGGACTCTAACTATGGCTACACCTTC
TRBJ2-2 TRBV18 TRBD1 once CASSPRQGGTNTGELFF TGTGCCAGCTCACCAAGACAGGGGGGAACGAACACCGGGGAGCTGTTTTTT
TRBJ1-4 TRBV6-5 . . CASSQDKGTNEKLFF TGTGCCAGCAGCCAGGACAAGGGAACTAATGAAAAACTGTTTTTT
TRBJ2-5 TRBV2 . few CASSESQGRKETQYF TGTGCCAGCAGTGAGAGCCAGGGTCGTAAAGAGACCCAGTACTTC